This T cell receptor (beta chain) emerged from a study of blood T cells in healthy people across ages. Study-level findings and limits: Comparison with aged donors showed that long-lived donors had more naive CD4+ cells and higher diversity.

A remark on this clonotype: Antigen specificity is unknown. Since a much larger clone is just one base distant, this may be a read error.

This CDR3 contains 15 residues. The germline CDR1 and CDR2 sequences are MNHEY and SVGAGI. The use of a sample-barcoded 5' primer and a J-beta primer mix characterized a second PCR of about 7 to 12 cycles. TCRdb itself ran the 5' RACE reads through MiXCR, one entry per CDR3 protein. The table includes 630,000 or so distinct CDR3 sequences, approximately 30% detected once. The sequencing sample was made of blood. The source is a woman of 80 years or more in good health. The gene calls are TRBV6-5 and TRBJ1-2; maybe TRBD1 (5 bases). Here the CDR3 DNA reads TGTGCCAGCAAGGAAGGCCCGGGGACTAACTATGGCGACACCTTC. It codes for CASKEGPGTNYGDTF.